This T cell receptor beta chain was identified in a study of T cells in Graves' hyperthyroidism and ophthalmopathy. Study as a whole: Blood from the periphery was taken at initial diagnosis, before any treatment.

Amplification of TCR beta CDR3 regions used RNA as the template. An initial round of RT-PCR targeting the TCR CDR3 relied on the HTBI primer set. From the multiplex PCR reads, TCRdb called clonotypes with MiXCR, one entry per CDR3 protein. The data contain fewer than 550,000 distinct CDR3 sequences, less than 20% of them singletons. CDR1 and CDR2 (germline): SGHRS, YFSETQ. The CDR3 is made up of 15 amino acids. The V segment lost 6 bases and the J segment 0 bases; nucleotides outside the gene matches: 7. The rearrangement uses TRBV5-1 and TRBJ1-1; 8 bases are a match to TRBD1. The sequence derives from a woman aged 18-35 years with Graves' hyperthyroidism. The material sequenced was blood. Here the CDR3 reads CASTPLTGVNTEAFF. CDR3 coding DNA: TGCGCCAGCACACCATTGACAGGGGTGAACACTGAAGCTTTCTTT. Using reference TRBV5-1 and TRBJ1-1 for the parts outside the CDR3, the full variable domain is KAGVTQTPRYLIKTRGQQVTLSCSPISGHRSVSWYQQTPGQGLQFLFEYFSETQRNKGNFPGRFSGRQFSNSRSEMNVSTLELGDSALYLCASTPLTGVNTEAFFGQGTRLTVV.